Sequencing of this TCR beta chain was carried out in a study of T cell responses to AZD1222 COVID-19 vaccine. Overall study findings and caveats: The peak T cell response came first, and repertoires were sampled only after it. Elevations in Spike-specific TCR breadth and depth followed administration of two AZD1222 doses.

Germline CDR1 MGHDK, CDR2 SYGVNS. CDR3 length equals 13 residues. Trimming cost V 6 bases and J 0 bases, with 6 bases left between them. The protocol was immunoSEQ multiplex PCR, while the TCRdb copy is restricted to in-frame clones and leaves out a portion. The data show over 100,000 clones, with about nine tenths seen just once and approximately 6% held by the top ten. With respect to this clone: Its antigen is currently unknown.

The TCR comes from an adult in good health. This specimen was peripheral blood, taken on day 0 of AZD1222 vaccination. This chain links TRBV25-1 with TRBJ1-3; no reliable D call. CDR3 amino acids: CASSGDSGNTIYF. DNA of the CDR3: TGTGCCAGCAGCGGGGACTCTGGAAACACCATATATTTT.